This entry lists 26 T cell receptor beta chains sequenced from one sample in a study of molecular identifiers for immune sequencing clone quantification. In TCRdb, the PCR reads were re-called with MiXCR into one record per CDR3 protein. Of about 320,000 distinct CDR3 sequences listed, about a fifth were seen once; the top ten hold about 0.79%. Sample: naive CD8+ T cells from blood, with Jurkat cell RNA spiked in. The subset was: FACS-sorted CD8+CD4-CCR7+CD45RA+ naive T cells. Receptors were obtained from a human donor in good health. Some libraries in this study had Jurkat cell RNA spiked in.

Ten or more counts support this clonotype. The chain recombines TRBV13 with TRBJ1-6; D call uncertain. V gave up 1 base and J gave up 8 bases, with 9 bases separating them. This CDR3 spans 14 amino acids. Germline-derived CDR1 and CDR2 are PRHDT and FYEKMQ (reference sequence). The CDR3 DNA is TGTGCCAGCAGCTTAGAGACGGACCATTCACCCCTCCACTTT. Translation gives CASSLETDHSPLHF.

Turning to this clonotype: A clone one base away is much larger, so this may be a read error. The CDR3 ends on some other residue instead of the conserved phenylalanine or tryptophan, so this is likely a read error. The rearrangement joins TRBV6-5 to TRBJ2-5; D gene ambiguous. The V end was cut by 8 bases, the J end by 2 bases, with 9 bases between. The length of the CDR3 is 12 residues. Germline CDR1 MNHEY, CDR2 SVGAGI. CDR3 amino acids: CASGQPQETQYS. The CDR3 DNA sequence: TGTGCCAGCGGGCAACCACAAGAGACCCAGTACTCC.

This clonotype was seen many times. The genes are TRBV7-8 and TRBJ2-7, with 7 bases aligning to TRBD1. CDR1 SGHVS and CDR2 FQNEAQ come from the germline V gene. J gave up 5 bases and V 4 bases, and 5 bases lay outside the gene matches. The CDR3 sequence is 13 residues long. The chain's CDR3 is CASSSDRKDEQYF. The CDR3, as DNA: TGTGCCAGCAGCTCGGACAGGAAAGACGAGCAGTACTTC.

This clonotype was seen at least ten times. The chain employs TRBV5-1 and TRBJ2-4; unclear D gene. The CDR3 runs to 17 residues. Trimming pared 0 bases from V and 1 base from J, leaving 14 bases between. The germline gives CDR1 SGHRS, CDR2 YFSETQ. CDR3 amino acids: CASSLDSPTLAKNIQYF. The CDR3 DNA reads TGCGCCAGCAGCTTGGACTCCCCCACGCTGGCCAAAAACATTCAGTACTTC. Drawing the rest from reference TRBV5-1 and TRBJ2-4, the complete variable domain is KAGVTQTPRYLIKTRGQQVTLSCSPISGHRSVSWYQQTPGQGLQFLFEYFSETQRNKGNFPGRFSGRQFSNSRSEMNVSTLELGDSALYLCASSLDSPTLAKNIQYFGAGTRLSVL.

This clonotype has only a few counts. The genes are TRBV4-1 and TRBJ1-2; no clear D gene. The CDR3 is 14 residues long. Germline CDR1 and CDR2: MGHRA and YSYEKL. The V and J ends lost 4 bases and 2 bases respectively, with 11 bases between them. The CDR3 region has the DNA TGCGCCAGCAGCCCTACTACAGAGAACTATGGCTACACCTTC. It specifies CASSPTTENYGYTF.

This clonotype was observed many times. This sequence joins TRBV6-5 and TRBJ2-2; D remains ambiguous. V was trimmed by 3 bases and J by 6 bases, leaving 5 bases between them. The CDR3 length is 12 residues. The germline V gene has CDR1 MNHEY and CDR2 SVGAGI. The CDR3 sequence: CASSYVSGELFF. DNA for the CDR3: TGTGCCAGCAGTTATGTGTCCGGGGAGCTGTTTTTT.

This clonotype appeared a few times. The V gene is TRBV14, the J gene TRBJ2-3; 12 positions agree with TRBD2. V was pared by 3 bases and J by 2 bases, with 18 bases of the junction left unmatched. Germline-derived CDR1 and CDR2 are SGHDN and FVKESK. This CDR3 spans 21 amino acids. CDR3 DNA sequence: TGTGCCAGCAGCCACGTCATCCGGATGACTAGCGGGAGCGGATACACAGATACGCAGTATTTT. Translation: CASSHVIRMTSGSGYTDTQYF.

The V call is TRBV4-3, the J call TRBJ2-1, with D possibly TRBD2 on 5 matching bases. The V end lost 0 bases, the J end lost 7 bases, and 16 bases lay between the germline ends. Germline values: CDR1 LGHNA, CDR2 YSLEER. CDR3 length: 16 amino acids. The CDR3 DNA reads as TGCGCCAGCAGCCAAGATCGAGGCCCCCGAGGGAATGAGCAGTTCTTC. Translated, it gives CASSQDRGPRGNEQFF.

This clonotype was observed many times. The chain has TRBV27 and TRBJ2-7, with D possibly TRBD2 on 5 matching bases. This CDR3 is built from 13 residues. Trimming stripped 6 bases from V and 0 bases from J, with 9 bases between. Germline V gene sequence: CDR1 MNHEY, CDR2 SMNVEV (reference sequence). The CDR3: CASSFRDSYEQYF. The DNA of the CDR3 is TGTGCCAGCAGCTTTCGGGACTCCTACGAGCAGTACTTC.

This clonotype was counted ten times or more. The chain couples TRBV27 to TRBJ2-3; D ambiguous. V dropped 5 bases and J dropped 3 bases, with 9 bases sitting between them. Germline lookup yields CDR1 MNHEY and CDR2 SMNVEV (reference sequence). The CDR3 runs 13 residues. The CDR3 reads CASSPLTTDTQYF. The DNA for the CDR3 is TGTGCCAGCAGTCCACTCACAACAGATACGCAGTATTTT.

This clonotype was observed at least ten times. CDR3 DNA: TGTGCCAGCAGCCAAGGCAGCAATCAGCCCCAGCATTTT. Residues: CASSQGSNQPQHF. The chain employs TRBV13 and TRBJ1-5, with unresolved D. Germline V gives CDR1 PRHDT, CDR2 FYEKMQ (reference sequence). V lost 5 bases and J 1 base, leaving 6 bases between the germline ends. The CDR3 extends over 13 amino acids.

V is TRBV7-9 and J is TRBJ2-2; D is perhaps TRBD1 (5 bases). The germline V gene has CDR1 SEHNR and CDR2 FQNEAQ (reference sequence). V lost 4 bases and J 2 bases, leaving 20 bases between the germline ends. The CDR3 consists of 18 residues. CDR3 protein: CASSSIRLGQGNTGELFF. The DNA for the CDR3 is TGTGCCAGCAGCTCCATTCGGTTGGGCCAGGGTAACACCGGGGAGCTGTTTTTT. The variable domain in full, completed from reference TRBV7-9 and TRBJ2-2, reads DTGVSQNPRHKITKRGQNVTFRCDPISEHNRLYWYRQTLGQGPEFLTYFQNEAQLEKSRLLSDRFSAERPKGSFSTLEIQRTEQGDSAMYLCASSSIRLGQGNTGELFFGEGSRLTVL.

Notes on this clonotype: Being one base from a much bigger clone, this may be a read error. The chain links TRBV5-1 to TRBJ2-7, with TRBD2 matching 11 bases. Germline V gene sequence: CDR1 SGHRS, CDR2 YFSETQ. Trimming at V came to 5 bases and at J to 7 bases, leaving 11 bases not matched to a gene. The CDR3 has 15 residues. The CDR3 coding sequence is TGCGCCAGCAGGACGTCTAGCGGGGGGTACAATGAGCAGTACTTC. Encoded protein: CASRTSSGGYNEQYF.

This clonotype was observed once. A read error may be the cause here, since a much bigger clone is one base away. The chain combines TRBV7-2 with TRBJ2-1, with 7 bases identical to TRBD1. Germline lookup yields CDR1 SGHTA and CDR2 FQGNSA. V lost 4 bases to trimming and J lost 6 bases; unmatched junction nucleotides: 9. The CDR3 has 15 amino acids. DNA for the CDR3: TGTGCCAGCAGCTCGACCGAGACAGGGTTCAATGAGCAGTTCTTC. Protein product: CASSSTETGFNEQFF.

This clonotype showed up just a few times. The chain recombines TRBV27 with TRBJ2-3; D call uncertain. Per the germline V gene, CDR1 is MNHEY and CDR2 is SMNVEV (reference sequence). This CDR3 region has 14 residues. The germline V and J ends were trimmed by 4 bases and 2 bases, with 10 bases remaining between them. The CDR3 reads CASSSLEDTDTQYF. The CDR3 nucleotides read TGTGCCAGCAGTTCCCTTGAGGACACAGATACGCAGTATTTT.

This clonotype was picked up a small number of times. V and J are TRBV27 and TRBJ2-1, with TRBD2 matching over 12 bases. Germline V gene data show CDR1 as MNHEY and CDR2 as SMNVEV (reference sequence). J gave up 5 bases and V 6 bases, and 5 bases lay outside the gene matches. The CDR3 is 15 amino acids. The CDR3 DNA is TGTGCCAGCAGAAAACTAGCGGGGGGTAACAATGAGCAGTTCTTC. It is translated as CASRKLAGGNNEQFF.

The rearrangement links TRBV27 to TRBJ2-1, with 9 bases fitting TRBD2. CDR1 MNHEY and CDR2 SMNVEV come from the germline V gene (reference sequence). J lost 5 bases, V lost 5 bases, and 10 bases had no gene match. The CDR3 runs to 16 residues. In DNA, the CDR3 is TGTGCCAGCAGTCCCCTGGCGGGAGGGATTGACAATGAGCAGTTCTTC. As protein: CASSPLAGGIDNEQFF.

This clonotype was detected many times. The chain recombines TRBV5-1 with TRBJ2-7; D remains unclear. CDR1 and CDR2 (germline): SGHRS, YFSETQ. Deletions cut 4 bases from V and 7 bases from J, with 15 bases between. CDR3 length: 13 residues. The CDR3 protein is CASSGDNGIEQYF. The CDR3, as DNA: TGCGCCAGCAGCGGCGACAATGGGATTGAGCAGTACTTC. The full variable domain, in which reference TRBV5-1 and TRBJ2-7 provide the parts outside the CDR3, is KAGVTQTPRYLIKTRGQQVTLSCSPISGHRSVSWYQQTPGQGLQFLFEYFSETQRNKGNFPGRFSGRQFSNSRSEMNVSTLELGDSALYLCASSGDNGIEQYFGPGTRLTVT.

This clonotype was detected a few times. This chain uses TRBV6-2 or TRBV6-3 with TRBJ2-1, with TRBD2 identical over 7 bases. This CDR3 is 18 amino acids long. V lost 1 base to trimming and J lost 0 bases; unmatched junction nucleotides: 9. Germline CDR1 reads MNHEY; CDR2 reads SVGEGT. DNA for the CDR3: TGTGCCAGCAGTTACTTCGGCTGGCGGGAGAGCTCCTACAATGAGCAGTTCTTC. It codes for CASSYFGWRESSYNEQFF.

This clonotype was seen at least ten times. The chain employs TRBV5-6 and TRBJ2-7, with D perhaps matching TRBD1 (6 bases). Trimming pared 4 bases from V and 5 bases from J, leaving 13 bases between. CDR1 is SGHDT and CDR2 is YYEEEE in the germline V gene. This CDR3 contains 13 residues. The CDR3 here is CASSPTGSHEQYF. CDR3 nucleotide sequence: TGTGCCAGCAGCCCCACAGGGTCCCACGAGCAGTACTTC.

This clonotype has ten or more counts. The V call is TRBV5-5, the J call TRBJ1-1; the D is unclear. Germline assignment: CDR1 SGHKS and CDR2 YYEKEE (reference sequence). The ends were cut back, 3 bases at V and 6 bases at J, with 9 bases in the middle. This CDR3 is 12 amino acids long. CDR3 in amino acids: CASSSGLAEAFF. As DNA, the CDR3 is TGTGCCAGCAGCTCTGGGTTGGCTGAAGCTTTCTTT. Supplemented by reference TRBV5-5 and TRBJ1-1, the full variable domain reads DAGVTQSPTHLIKTRGQQVTLRCSPISGHKSVSWYQQVLGQGPQFIFQYYEKEERGRGNFPDRFSARQFPNYSSELNVNALLLGDSALYLCASSSGLAEAFFGQGTRLTVV.

This clonotype appeared a few times. A much larger clonotype is one base distant, so this may be a read error. The chain links TRBV5-5 to TRBJ2-7, with D tentatively TRBD1 (5 bases). V lost 0 bases and J lost 4, with 11 bases in between. The CDR3 has 14 residues. CDR1 is SGHKS, CDR2 YYEKEE, per germline (reference sequence). DNA for the CDR3: TGTGCCAGCAGCTTGGGACAGAGGCGGTACGAGCAGTACTTC. Its translation is CASSLGQRRYEQYF.

This clonotype was seen many times. The gene calls are TRBV30 and TRBJ2-2; no definite D call. The CDR3 runs to 13 residues. Germline V gene data show CDR1 as GTSNPN and CDR2 as SVGIG (reference sequence). Trimming pared 1 base from V and 1 base from J, leaving 4 bases between. CDR3 in amino acids: CAWSGMNTGELFF. CDR3 coding DNA: TGTGCCTGGAGTGGGATGAACACCGGGGAGCTGTTTTTT. Variable domain in full (rest from reference TRBV30 and TRBJ2-2): SQTIHQWPATLVQPVGSPLSLECTVEGTSNPNLYWYRQAAGRGLQLLFYSVGIGQISSEVPQNLSASRPQDRQFILSSKKLLLSDSGFYLCAWSGMNTGELFFGEGSRLTVL.

This rearrangement joins TRBV28 to TRBJ2-7; perhaps D is TRBD1 or TRBD2 (5 bases each). CDR3 length: 13 amino acids. In germline, CDR1 is MDHEN, CDR2 SYDVKM. Trimming removed 2 bases at V and 4 bases at J, with 9 bases between. CDR3 protein: CASSLNRRYEQYF. Here the CDR3 DNA reads TGTGCCAGCAGTTTAAACAGGAGGTACGAGCAGTACTTC.

This clonotype occurred many times. The chain uses TRBV12-3 or TRBV12-4 and TRBJ1-1; D gene unclear. Trimming stripped 7 bases from V and 1 base from J, with 4 bases between. The CDR3 sequence is 11 residues long. CDR3 sequence reads: CASTQNTEAFF. The CDR3 bases are TGTGCCAGCACCCAGAACACTGAAGCTTTCTTT.

This clonotype was observed at least ten times. The chain links TRBV19 to TRBJ2-1, with D perhaps TRBD2 (6 bases). CDR3 length: 14 residues. Germline assignment: CDR1 LNHDA and CDR2 SQIVND (reference sequence). V was pared by 3 bases and J by 2 bases, with 8 bases between. The CDR3 region is CASSIVAAYNEQFF. DNA for the CDR3: TGTGCCAGTAGTATTGTAGCGGCCTACAATGAGCAGTTCTTC.